What follows is one T cell receptor (beta chain) and its context. V shed 3 bases and J 6 bases; nucleotides not matched to a gene: 11. Per germline, CDR1 SGHVS and CDR2 FQNEAQ. The CDR3 extends over 16 amino acids. This specimen belongs to a study of identifying expanded T cells in peripheral blood. Sequencing used immunoSEQ multiplex PCR; TCRdb keeps in-frame clones, though not all of them. The sample shows some 100,000 clones, 75% to 90% of them seen only once. This sequence originates from a person aged 18 to 70 in good health. The chain couples TRBV7-8 to TRBJ1-5; 7 nucleotides match TRBD1. Sequencing was done on a sample of blood. The CDR3 bases are TGTGCCAGCAGCTTTTTTAGTCAGGGGGACCGTCAGCCCCAGCATTTT. This translates into CASSFFSQGDRQPQHF. The complete variable domain, with remaining parts taken from reference TRBV7-8 and TRBJ1-5, reads GAGVSQSPRYKVAKRGQDVALRCDPISGHVSLFWYQQALGQGPEFLTYFQNEAQLDKSGLPSDRFFAERPEGSVSTLKIQRTQQEDSAVYLCASSFFSQGDRQPQHFGDGTRLSIL.